A selection of T cell receptor beta chains follows, all from one sample in a study of blood T cell repertoires in COVID-19. The method was immunoSEQ multiplex PCR; TCRdb's version includes in-frame clones alone and lacks a portion of them. The sample carries 250,000 or so clones, roughly nine tenths recorded once. The material sequenced was peripheral blood. The origin of the receptors is a middle-aged woman who had recovered from COVID-19. The CDR3 runs from the conserved cysteine through the conserved F or W. Each record gives: CDR3 protein, CDR3 DNA, clone size, CDR3 length, D gene, V gene, J gene. A D gene is named only where the DNA matches it firmly. The listing skips clone size in some rows; elsewhere it reads once, few, many or a size class.

CDR3: CASSQDLAQGNYGYTF
DNA: TGCGCCAGCAGCCAAGATCTTGCACAGGGGAACTATGGCTACACCTTC
size: .
length: 16
D: TRBD1
V: TRBV4-1
J: TRBJ1-2

CDR3: CASSIGLAGWETQYF
DNA: TGTGCCAGTAGTATAGGACTAGCGGGATGGGAGACCCAGTACTTC
size: .
length: 15
D: TRBD2
V: TRBV19
J: TRBJ2-5

CDR3: CASSLEGTFSGGTQYF
DNA: TGTGCCAGCAGCTTGGAAGGGACATTCTCTGGGGGTACGCAGTATTTT
size: .
length: 16
D: .
V: TRBV5-8
J: TRBJ2-3

CDR3: CASSPDLGVAGNEQFF
DNA: TGTGCCAGCTCACCTGACCTAGGGGTGGCGGGGAATGAGCAGTTCTTC
size: .
length: 16
D: .
V: TRBV18
J: TRBJ2-1

CDR3: CATSDPRDRAYEQYF
DNA: TGTGCCACCAGTGATCCCCGGGACAGGGCCTACGAGCAGTACTTC
size: .
length: 15
D: TRBD1
V: TRBV24-1
J: TRBJ2-7

CDR3: CASSPRVREDGSGTQYF
DNA: TGTGCCAGCAGCCCCCGGGTGCGGGAGGACGGGTCCGGTACGCAGTATTTT
size: .
length: 17
D: .
V: TRBV21-1
J: TRBJ2-3

CDR3: CASSSRGLAGVGEQFF
DNA: TGTGCCAGCAGTTCCAGGGGACTAGCGGGAGTGGGTGAGCAGTTCTTC
size: .
length: 16
D: TRBD2
V: TRBV28
J: TRBJ2-1

CDR3: CASRDRDTDTQYF
DNA: TGTGCCAGCAGGGACAGGGACACAGATACGCAGTATTTT
size: once
length: 13
D: TRBD1
V: TRBV11-3
J: TRBJ2-3

CDR3: CASSLGQFIHEQYF
DNA: TGTGCCAGCAGCTTAGGGCAGTTTATCCACGAGCAGTACTTC
size: .
length: 14
D: .
V: TRBV11-2
J: TRBJ2-7

CDR3: CASSPGVTGTYEQYF
DNA: TGTGCCAGCAGCCCGGGTGTAACAGGGACCTACGAGCAGTACTTC
size: .
length: 15
D: .
V: TRBV7-8
J: TRBJ2-7

CDR3: CASSALSDNEQFF
DNA: TGCGCCAGCAGCGCGCTCTCGGACAATGAGCAGTTCTTC
size: .
length: 13
D: .
V: TRBV5-1
J: TRBJ2-1

CDR3: CATARTGQETQYF
DNA: TGTGCCACCGCGAGGACAGGCCAAGAGACCCAGTACTTC
size: .
length: 13
D: TRBD1
V: TRBV28
J: TRBJ2-5

CDR3: CAWSRPSSSAEQYF
DNA: TGTGCCTGGAGTCGCCCTAGTTCCAGTGCAGAGCAGTACTTC
size: .
length: 14
D: .
V: TRBV30
J: TRBJ2-7

CDR3: CASSQDRDRVGQPQHF
DNA: TGCGCCAGCAGCCAAGATCGGGACAGGGTAGGTCAGCCCCAGCATTTT
size: .
length: 16
D: TRBD1
V: TRBV4-1
J: TRBJ1-5